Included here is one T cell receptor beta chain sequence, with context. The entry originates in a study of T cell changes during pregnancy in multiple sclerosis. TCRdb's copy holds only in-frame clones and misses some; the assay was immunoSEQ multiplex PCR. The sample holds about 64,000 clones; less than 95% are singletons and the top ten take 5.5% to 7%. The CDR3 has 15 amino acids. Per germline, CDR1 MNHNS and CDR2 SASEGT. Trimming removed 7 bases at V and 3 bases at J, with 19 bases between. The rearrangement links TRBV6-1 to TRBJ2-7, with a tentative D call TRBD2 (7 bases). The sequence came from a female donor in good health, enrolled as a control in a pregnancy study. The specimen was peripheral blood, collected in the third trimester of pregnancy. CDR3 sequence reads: CASTPGGRTGYEQYF. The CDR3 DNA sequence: TGTGCCAGCACCCCCGGGGGGCGTACCGGCTACGAGCAGTACTTC.